Listed here are 13 T cell receptor beta chains from one sample, sequenced in a study of T cell responses to AZD1222 COVID-19 vaccine. The protocol was immunoSEQ multiplex PCR, while the TCRdb copy is restricted to in-frame clones and leaves out a portion. Here the sample spans under 300,000 clones, about 92% being singletons. The sample consisted of peripheral blood, taken on day 0 of AZD1222 vaccination. These receptors came from an adult in good health.

The chain joins TRBV6-5 to TRBJ1-1; 8 bases are shared with TRBD1. The CDR3 is 15 residues long. Germline V gene sequence: CDR1 MNHEY, CDR2 SVGAGI. The V segment lost 6 bases and the J segment 1 base; nucleotides outside the gene matches: 7. Here the CDR3 reads CASRTMDRENTEAFF. Written as DNA, the CDR3 is TGTGCCAGCAGGACAATGGACAGGGAGAACACTGAAGCTTTCTTT.

The chain employs TRBV2 and TRBJ1-4; 8 nucleotides align to TRBD1. Germline CDR1 SNHLY, CDR2 FYNNEI. The CDR3 runs 12 residues. Unmatched junction bases numbered 4, after V lost 8 bases and J lost 8 bases. This CDR3 reads CASAQGGEKLFF. The CDR3 DNA reads TGTGCCAGCGCACAGGGGGGAGAAAAACTGTTTTTT.

This sequence joins TRBV6-1 and TRBJ1-3, with unresolved D. CDR1 and CDR2 (germline): MNHNS, SASEGT. This CDR3 comprises 16 residues. V was pared by 3 bases and J by 0 bases, with 12 bases between. The CDR3 protein is CASSEFGPLSGNTIYF. The CDR3 DNA reads as TGTGCCAGCAGTGAGTTTGGCCCGCTCTCTGGAAACACCATATATTTT.

This chain uses TRBV9 with TRBJ1-5; D is ambiguous. The ends were cut back, 0 bases at V and 8 bases at J, with 12 bases in the middle. The germline V gene has CDR1 SGDLS and CDR2 YYNGEE. The CDR3 contains 14 residues. This CDR3 is CASSVDSWREPQHF. Written as DNA, the CDR3 is TGTGCCAGCAGCGTAGATTCCTGGCGTGAGCCCCAGCATTTT.

This chain connects TRBV28 to TRBJ1-5; perhaps TRBD1 as D (5 bases). Trimming left V 7 bases short and J 0 bases short, with 13 bases between. The CDR3 covers 15 residues. Looked up from germline, CDR1 is MDHEN and CDR2 is SYDVKM. Here the CDR3 reads CASILEGFSNQPQHF. In nucleotides, the CDR3 is TGTGCCAGCATCCTAGAGGGGTTTAGCAATCAGCCCCAGCATTTT. Filled out from reference TRBV28 and TRBJ1-5, the complete variable domain reads DVKVTQSSRYLVKRTGEKVFLECVQDMDHENMFWYRQDPGLGLRLIYFSYDVKMKEKGDIPEGYSVSREKKERFSLILESASTNQTSMYLCASILEGFSNQPQHFGDGTRLSIL.

The chain has TRBV5-4 and TRBJ1-2, with D uncertain. Germline CDR1 SGHNT, CDR2 YYREEE (reference sequence). V was shortened by 1 base and J by 6 bases, with 13 bases between the two germline ends. The CDR3 is made up of 14 amino acids. CDR3 residues: CASSLNRRIDGYTF. CDR3 bases: TGTGCCAGCAGCTTGAACCGTAGGATTGATGGCTACACCTTC.

The rearrangement uses TRBV28 and TRBJ1-2; D call uncertain. With 3 bases removed from V and 7 bases from J, the gap between germline ends came to 24 bases. The CDR3 extends over 17 amino acids. Germline-derived CDR1 and CDR2 are MDHEN and SYDVKM. In nucleotides, the CDR3 is TGTGCCAGCAGTTTCCCGTCACTGACGGACGGGAAGGCTGGCTACACCTTC. Protein: CASSFPSLTDGKAGYTF.

V is TRBV19 and J is TRBJ2-2, with D unresolved. Per the germline V gene, CDR1 is LNHDA and CDR2 is SQIVND (reference sequence). This CDR3 region has 14 residues. V lost 3 bases to trimming and J lost 4 bases, with 9 bases between them. The DNA of the CDR3 is TGTGCCAGTAGTATGTTTTCGTCCACCGGGGAGCTGTTTTTT. It is translated as CASSMFSSTGELFF.

This clone has a single count. The V and J genes are TRBV18 and TRBJ1-3; no firm D call. CDR1 and CDR2 (germline): KGHSH, LQKENI. Trimming took 8 bases from V and 0 from J, leaving 14 bases between them. The CDR3 runs to 15 residues. The CDR3 region has the DNA TGTGCCAGCCGCCCGGGCCTCAGCTCTGGAAACACCATATATTTT. Its protein product is CASRPGLSSGNTIYF.

J is TRBJ1-3 and V is TRBV10-3; D call uncertain. The germline V gene has CDR1 ENHRY and CDR2 SYGVKD. Trimming cost V 0 bases and J 2 bases, with 8 bases left between them. The CDR3 contains 15 residues. CDR3: CAISESSGTGNTIYF. The CDR3 DNA reads TGTGCCATCAGTGAGTCTTCCGGGACTGGAAACACCATATATTTT.

The chain couples TRBV7-9 to TRBJ1-1; a possible D gene is TRBD1 (5 bases). Germline CDR1 and CDR2: SEHNR and FQNEAQ (reference sequence). The CDR3 has 14 residues. Trimming cost V 6 bases and J 4 bases, with 15 bases left between them. In DNA form, the CDR3 reads TGTGCCAGCAGTTTGCAGGGTAGGGGCACTGAAGCTTTCTTT. This encodes CASSLQGRGTEAFF.

The genes are TRBV7-2 and TRBJ1-1; D is ambiguous. The CDR3 totals 15 residues. The germline gives CDR1 SGHTA, CDR2 FQGNSA. V dropped 4 bases and J dropped 1 base, with 13 bases sitting between them. The DNA of the CDR3 is TGTGCCAGCAGCTCCTATGGGGTCGAGAACACTGAAGCTTTCTTT. Protein: CASSSYGVENTEAFF.

The gene calls are TRBV2 and TRBJ1-5; D not resolved. V lost 3 bases to trimming and J lost 5 bases, with 8 bases between them. This CDR3 contains 13 residues. Per germline, CDR1 SNHLY and CDR2 FYNNEI. CDR3 loop: CASSEVWDQPQHF. Here the CDR3 DNA reads TGTGCCAGCAGTGAGGTTTGGGATCAGCCCCAGCATTTT. Full variable domain (remainder filled in from reference TRBV2 and TRBJ1-5): EPEVTQTPSHQVTQMGQEVILRCVPISNHLYFYWYRQILGQKVEFLVSFYNNEISEKSEIFDDQFSVERPDGSNFTLKIRSTKLEDSAMYFCASSEVWDQPQHFGDGTRLSIL.